The 18 T cell receptor beta chains below come from one sample, sequenced in a study of CD8+ T cells in alopecia areata. Extracted from the samples, RNA was reverse transcribed into cDNA to serve as the sequencing template. Here immunoSEQ multiplex PCR was the method, and the copy in TCRdb shows in-frame clones only, minus some. The sample holds under 300,000 clones, roughly 60% seen once. Sample treatment: oral pan-JAK inhibitor, 5-10 mg twice daily. This specimen consisted of CD4+ T cells sorted from blood, obtained at approximately week 51, from a patient treated with tofacitinib. Receptors were obtained from a human donor with alopecia areata.

CDR3: CASRQGALRDTQYF. As DNA, the CDR3 is TGTGCCAGCAGACAGGGGGCACTACGGGATACGCAGTATTTT. The chain joins TRBV27 to TRBJ2-3; 9 bases fit TRBD1. J lost 6 bases, V lost 6 bases, and 7 bases had no gene match. Germline V gene sequence: CDR1 MNHEY, CDR2 SMNVEV (reference sequence). The CDR3 extends over 14 amino acids.

This clone has just a few counts. This rearrangement joins TRBV19 to TRBJ1-6, with TRBD1 matching 8 bases. Germline CDR1 and CDR2: LNHDA and SQIVND (reference sequence). CDR3 length equals 14 residues. Trimming removed 5 bases from V and 7 bases from J; junction bases left unmatched: 4. CDR3 in DNA: TGTGCCAGTAGTCCACGACAGGGGAATTCACCCCTCCACTTT. It specifies CASSPRQGNSPLHF.

The table lists this clone with a few counts. V is TRBV2 and J is TRBJ2-3; D gene unclear. Trimming removed 2 bases from V and 3 bases from J, with 3 bases in between. Germline V gene sequence: CDR1 SNHLY, CDR2 FYNNEI. The CDR3 sequence is 12 residues long. The CDR3 bases are TGTGCCAGCAGTGAACCGACAGATACGCAGTATTTT. This translates into CASSEPTDTQYF. Looking up the rest from reference TRBV2 and TRBJ2-3 gives the full variable domain: EPEVTQTPSHQVTQMGQEVILRCVPISNHLYFYWYRQILGQKVEFLVSFYNNEISEKSEIFDDQFSVERPDGSNFTLKIRSTKLEDSAMYFCASSEPTDTQYFGPGTRLTVL.

J is TRBJ2-7 and V is TRBV7-2; 11 bases fit TRBD1. V shed 5 bases and J 5 bases; nucleotides not matched to a gene: 5. There are 14 residues in the CDR3. Per germline, CDR1 SGHTA and CDR2 FQGNSA. The CDR3 region is CASSTQGQGDEQYF. DNA for the CDR3: TGTGCCAGCAGCACCCAGGGACAGGGGGACGAGCAGTACTTC.

V is TRBV7-8 and J is TRBJ1-2; D unclear. V was cut by 5 bases and J by 4 bases, with 11 bases left in between. CDR1 and CDR2 (germline): SGHVS, FQNEAQ. This CDR3 region has 13 residues. The CDR3 nucleotides read TGTGCCAGCAGCGCCAGGCTACTCTATGGCTACACCTTC. Its protein is CASSARLLYGYTF.

Concerning this clone itself: The same CDR3 arises from other DNA sequences in this sample as well. The chain joins TRBV23-1 to TRBJ1-2; no firm D call. TRBV23-1 is an open reading frame, and its role is uncertain. Between the trimmed V and J ends, which lost 2 bases and 3 bases, there was a span of 1 base. The CDR3 runs to 11 residues. The CDR3 region is CASSQDYGYTF. In nucleotides, the CDR3 is TGCGCCAGCAGTCAAGACTATGGCTACACCTTC.

The rearrangement joins TRBV7-2 to TRBJ2-7, with no clear D. The V gene lost 2 bases and the J gene lost 0 bases, with 14 bases spanning the gap. Looked up from germline, CDR1 is SGHTA and CDR2 is FQGNSA. CDR3 size: 16 residues. The CDR3 sequence: CASSLTADPFSYEQYF. The CDR3 bases are TGTGCCAGCAGCTTAACGGCGGACCCCTTCTCCTACGAGCAGTACTTC.

The J gene is TRBJ2-2, the V gene TRBV5-4; D unclear. The V end lost 4 bases, the J end lost 5 bases, and 12 bases lay between the germline ends. The CDR3 covers 14 residues. The germline CDR1 and CDR2 sequences are SGHNT and YYREEE (reference sequence). The CDR3 loop reads CASSPIGVTGELFF. The CDR3 coding sequence is TGTGCCAGCAGCCCAATTGGGGTTACCGGGGAGCTGTTTTTT. Based on the CDR3 plus reference TRBV5-4 and TRBJ2-2, the full variable domain is ETGVTQSPTHLIKTRGQQVTLRCSSQSGHNTVSWYQQALGQGPQFIFQYYREEENGRGNFPPRFSGLQFPNYSSELNVNALELDDSALYLCASSPIGVTGELFFGEGSRLTVL.

The rearrangement joins TRBV5-6 to TRBJ1-2, with unresolved D. From germline, CDR1 is SGHDT and CDR2 YYEEEE. The CDR3 runs to 16 residues. With 0 bases removed from V and 2 bases from J, the gap between germline ends came to 14 bases. The CDR3, as DNA: TGTGCCAGCAGCTTGGCCCCGACGGAACTCAACTATGGCTACACCTTC. Protein sequence: CASSLAPTELNYGYTF.

This clone turned up a few times. The chain couples TRBV5-1 to TRBJ2-2; possibly TRBD2 for D (6 bases). The CDR3 is 16 residues long. With 0 bases removed from V and 1 base from J, the gap between germline ends came to 10 bases. Germline CDR1 reads SGHRS; CDR2 reads YFSETQ. CDR3 in DNA: TGCGCCAGCAGCTTGGTCTCGCGGGGGAACACCGGGGAGCTGTTTTTT. Translating it yields CASSLVSRGNTGELFF.

The J gene is TRBJ1-2, the V gene TRBV5-1; D possibly corresponds to TRBD1 (5 bases). Trimming removed 3 bases at V and 4 bases at J, with 10 bases between. The CDR3 has 13 amino acids. Germline lookup yields CDR1 SGHRS and CDR2 YFSETQ. The CDR3 reads CASSSLGLYGYTF. In nucleotides, the CDR3 is TGCGCCAGCAGCTCGCTGGGACTCTATGGCTACACCTTC. The variable domain in full, with the rest retrieved from reference TRBV5-1 and TRBJ1-2, is KAGVTQTPRYLIKTRGQQVTLSCSPISGHRSVSWYQQTPGQGLQFLFEYFSETQRNKGNFPGRFSGRQFSNSRSEMNVSTLELGDSALYLCASSSLGLYGYTFGSGTRLTVV.

This chain connects TRBV7-9 to TRBJ1-2; D gene ambiguous. Germline CDR1 reads SEHNR; CDR2 reads FQNEAQ (reference sequence). Trimming cost V 1 base and J 14 bases, with 20 bases left between them. This CDR3 has 14 amino acids. CDR3 DNA sequence: TGTGCCAGCAGCTTAGGTTCGGCGCTAGTCGCACATACCTTC. Translated, it gives CASSLGSALVAHTF.

The chain couples TRBV29-1 to TRBJ2-3, with 7 bases fitting TRBD2. V dropped 8 bases and J dropped 2; count of bases not matched to a gene: 13. The CDR3 consists of 15 residues. Germline CDR1 SQVTM, CDR2 ANQGSEA. Here the CDR3 DNA reads TGCAGCCTTTCACTTGCTAGCGGCAACACAGATACGCAGTATTTT. This gives the protein CSLSLASGNTDTQYF.

To note about this clone: At the DNA level, this CDR3 is encoded by other sequences in the same sample as well. CDR3 DNA sequence: TGTGCCTGGAGCCCCGAGGCCCCGGGGCTGAGAGGCTACACCTTC. Translating it yields CAWSPEAPGLRGYTF. This chain joins TRBV30 and TRBJ1-2; possibly TRBD1 for D (5 bases). Per germline, CDR1 GTSNPN and CDR2 SVGIG (reference sequence). CDR3 length equals 15 residues. V lost 3 bases, J lost 8 bases, and 22 bases lay in between.

The V gene is TRBV20-1, the J gene TRBJ2-5; 7 bases fit TRBD1. The CDR3 length is 11 residues. J was trimmed by 4 bases and V by 6 bases; bases with no gene match: 2. CDR1 is DFQATT and CDR2 is SNEGSKA in the germline V gene (reference sequence). The CDR3 spells CSANRGETQYF. CDR3 in DNA: TGCAGTGCAAACAGGGGAGAGACCCAGTACTTC.

The chain joins TRBV4-2 to TRBJ2-2; TRBD2 agrees at 8 bases. The trim removed 0 bases at V and 3 bases at J, leaving 9 bases unmatched. Germline assignment: CDR1 LGHNA and CDR2 YNFKEQ. The CDR3 has 18 amino acids. The CDR3 sequence is CASSQDREGSRDTGELFF. CDR3 in DNA: TGTGCCAGCAGCCAAGATCGGGAGGGAAGTAGGGACACCGGGGAGCTGTTTTTT.

This clone was counted only a few times. V usage is TRBV7-2 and J usage is TRBJ1-2; possible D gene TRBD1, 5 bases. V was cut by 4 bases and J by 4 bases, with 16 bases left in between. The CDR3 runs to 15 residues. CDR1 is SGHTA and CDR2 is FQGNSA in the germline V gene. The CDR3 loop reads CASSSPQGMGYGYTF. The CDR3 DNA is TGTGCCAGCAGCTCACCTCAGGGAATGGGCTATGGCTACACCTTC.

The chain couples TRBV9 to TRBJ2-3; TRBD2 might be the D (5 bases). V lost 7 bases, J lost 0 bases, and 9 bases lay in between. Germline CDR1 is SGDLS and CDR2 is YYNGEE. CDR3 length equals 13 residues. The CDR3 DNA sequence: TGTGCCAGCCGGGGTACTAGCACAGATACGCAGTATTTT. It yields the protein CASRGTSTDTQYF.